This T cell receptor (beta chain) appears in the sequencing data of a study of shared clonotypes between healthy human individuals. The V end lost 7 bases, the J end lost 7 bases, and 13 bases lay between the germline ends. Germline V lookup: CDR1 ENHRY, CDR2 SYGVKD. The CDR3 length is 12 residues. Sequencing used immunoSEQ multiplex PCR; TCRdb keeps in-frame clones, though not all of them. This sample yields hundreds of thousands of clones, of which about two thirds are seen a single time; under 2% belongs to the top ten. This clone was detected only once. The sequenced sample consisted of memory CD4+ T cells sorted from blood. Subset meaning: CD45RA-negative fraction. The sequence derives from a woman in her thirties in good health. The chain uses TRBV10-3 and TRBJ1-1, with TRBD1 as a possible D gene (5 bases). The CDR3 here is CAINMGDGEAFF. The CDR3 nucleotides read TGTGCCATCAATATGGGGGACGGTGAAGCTTTCTTT.